This T cell receptor (beta chain) stems from a study of T cells in Graves' hyperthyroidism and ophthalmopathy. Amplified TCR beta CDR3 regions came from RNA transcripts. HTBI primers drove first-round RT-PCR of the TCR CDR3. TCRdb called the multiplex PCR reads again in MiXCR, with one record for every CDR3 protein. Of about 420,000 distinct CDR3 sequences listed, around 16% are singletons. This CDR3 has 14 amino acids. Deletions cut 3 bases from V and 6 bases from J, with 14 bases between. The chain employs TRBV12-3 or TRBV12-4 and TRBJ1-1, with no clear D. The TCR sequence derives from a woman between 18 and 30 years old with Graves' hyperthyroidism. Material for sequencing was blood. CDR3: CASSFTFSGPEAFF. CDR3 nucleotide sequence: TGTGCCAGCAGTTTTACATTTAGTGGCCCTGAAGCTTTCTTT.